The sequence of this T cell receptor (beta chain) was determined in a study of shared clonotypes between healthy human individuals. Profiling relied on immunoSEQ multiplex PCR, and the TCRdb table lists in-frame clones only, not all of them. The sample yields millions of clones, approximately 92% seen once. Trimming stripped 6 bases from V and 0 bases from J, with 12 bases between. The CDR3 contains 15 residues. Per the germline V gene, CDR1 is ENHRY and CDR2 is SYGVKD. The sequenced material came from naive CD4+ T cells sorted from blood. Indicated subset: CD45RA+ positively selected. The J gene is TRBJ2-1, the V gene TRBV10-3; tentatively, D is TRBD1 or TRBD2 (5 bases each). The TCR originated in a young man in good health. CDR3 region: CAISPGTNSYNEQFF. The CDR3 DNA sequence: TGTGCCATCAGCCCCGGGACCAACTCCTACAATGAGCAGTTCTTC.